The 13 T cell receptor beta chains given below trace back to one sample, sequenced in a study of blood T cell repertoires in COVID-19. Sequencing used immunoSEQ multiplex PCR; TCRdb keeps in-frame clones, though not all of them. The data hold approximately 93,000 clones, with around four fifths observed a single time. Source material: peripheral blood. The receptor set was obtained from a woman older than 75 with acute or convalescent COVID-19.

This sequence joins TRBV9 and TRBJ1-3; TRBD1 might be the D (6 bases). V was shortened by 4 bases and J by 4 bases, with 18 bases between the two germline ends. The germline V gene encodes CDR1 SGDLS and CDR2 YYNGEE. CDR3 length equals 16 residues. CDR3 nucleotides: TGTGCCAGCAGCTCGTCCAGTACAGGGATCGGAAACACCATATATTTT. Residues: CASSSSSTGIGNTIYF.

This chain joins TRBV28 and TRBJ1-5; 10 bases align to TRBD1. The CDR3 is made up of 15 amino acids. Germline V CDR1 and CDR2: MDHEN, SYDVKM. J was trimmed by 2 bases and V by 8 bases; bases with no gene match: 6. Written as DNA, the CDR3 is TGTGCCAGCTGGAGAGGGACAGGGGGCAATCAGCCCCAGCATTTT. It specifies CASWRGTGGNQPQHF. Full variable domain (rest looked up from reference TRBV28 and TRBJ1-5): DVKVTQSSRYLVKRTGEKVFLECVQDMDHENMFWYRQDPGLGLRLIYFSYDVKMKEKGDIPEGYSVSREKKERFSLILESASTNQTSMYLCASWRGTGGNQPQHFGDGTRLSIL.

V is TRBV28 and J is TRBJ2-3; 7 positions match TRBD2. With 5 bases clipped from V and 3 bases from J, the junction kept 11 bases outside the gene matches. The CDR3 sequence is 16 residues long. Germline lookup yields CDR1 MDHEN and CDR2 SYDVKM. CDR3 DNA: TGTGCCAGCAGTCCCCCCCACGCTAGCGGAACAGATACGCAGTATTTT. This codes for CASSPPHASGTDTQYF.

The DNA for the CDR3 is TGCGCCAGCAGCTTGGCGGGGGTGTACCAAGAGACCCAGTACTTC. This sequence encodes CASSLAGVYQETQYF. V gene TRBV5-1 combines with J gene TRBJ2-5; possible D gene TRBD2, 6 bases. Trimming removed 0 bases from V and 0 bases from J, with 9 bases in between. The V gene's germline CDR1 is SGHRS and CDR2 YFSETQ. This CDR3 has 15 amino acids.

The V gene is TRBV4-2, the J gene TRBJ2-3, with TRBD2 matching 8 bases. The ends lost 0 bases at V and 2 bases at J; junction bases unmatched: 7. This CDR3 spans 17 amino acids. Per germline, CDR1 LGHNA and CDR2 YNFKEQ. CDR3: CASSQEERGLLTDTQYF. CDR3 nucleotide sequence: TGTGCCAGCAGCCAAGAAGAGCGGGGGCTACTCACAGATACGCAGTATTTT.

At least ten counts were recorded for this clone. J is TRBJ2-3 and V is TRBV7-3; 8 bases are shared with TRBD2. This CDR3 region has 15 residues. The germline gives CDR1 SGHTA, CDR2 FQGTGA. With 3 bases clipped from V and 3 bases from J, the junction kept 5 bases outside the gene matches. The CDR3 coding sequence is TGTGCCAGCAGCTTTTCGGGAGGGCCAACAGATACGCAGTATTTT. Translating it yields CASSFSGGPTDTQYF.

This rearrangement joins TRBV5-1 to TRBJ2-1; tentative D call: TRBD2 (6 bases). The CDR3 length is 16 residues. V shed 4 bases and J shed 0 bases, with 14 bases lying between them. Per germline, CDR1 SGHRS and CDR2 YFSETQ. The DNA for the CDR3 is TGCGCCAGCAGCACAATAGCGGTTCACTCCTACAATGAGCAGTTCTTC. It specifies CASSTIAVHSYNEQFF.

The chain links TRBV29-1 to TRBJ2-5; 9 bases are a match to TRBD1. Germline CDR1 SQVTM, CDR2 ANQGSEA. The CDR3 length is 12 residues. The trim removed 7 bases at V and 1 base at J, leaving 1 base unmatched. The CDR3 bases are TGCAGCGCGACAGGGGGCCAAGAGACCCAGTACTTC. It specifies CSATGGQETQYF.

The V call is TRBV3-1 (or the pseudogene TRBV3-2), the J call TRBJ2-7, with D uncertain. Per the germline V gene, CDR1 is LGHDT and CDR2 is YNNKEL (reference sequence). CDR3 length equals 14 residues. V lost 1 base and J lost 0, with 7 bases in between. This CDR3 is CASSQGLTSYEQYF. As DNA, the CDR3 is TGTGCCAGCAGCCAAGGACTCACCTCCTACGAGCAGTACTTC.

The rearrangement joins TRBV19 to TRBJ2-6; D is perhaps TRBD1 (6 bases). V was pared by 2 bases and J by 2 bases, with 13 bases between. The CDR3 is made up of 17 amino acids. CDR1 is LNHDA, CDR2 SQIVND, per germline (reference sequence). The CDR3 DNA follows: TGTGCCAGTAGTATATTTACAGGGACGGCTGGGGCCAACGTCCTGACTTTC. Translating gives CASSIFTGTAGANVLTF. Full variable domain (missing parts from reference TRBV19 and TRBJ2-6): DGGITQSPKYLFRKEGQNVTLSCEQNLNHDAMYWYRQDPGQGLRLIYYSQIVNDFQKGDIAEGYSVSREKKESFPLTVTSAQKNPTAFYLCASSIFTGTAGANVLTFGAGSRLTVL.

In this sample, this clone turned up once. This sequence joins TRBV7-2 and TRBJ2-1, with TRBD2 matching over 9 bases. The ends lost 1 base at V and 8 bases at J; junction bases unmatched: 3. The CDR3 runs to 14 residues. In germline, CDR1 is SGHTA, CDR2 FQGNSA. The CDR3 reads CASSLGGGGYEQFF. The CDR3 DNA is TGTGCCAGCAGCTTAGGCGGGGGGGGCTATGAGCAGTTCTTC.

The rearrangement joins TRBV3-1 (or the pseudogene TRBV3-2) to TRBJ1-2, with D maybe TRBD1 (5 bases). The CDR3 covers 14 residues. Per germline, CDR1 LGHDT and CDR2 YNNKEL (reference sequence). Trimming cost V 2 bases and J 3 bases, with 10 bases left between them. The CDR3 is CASSQPGKDYGYTF. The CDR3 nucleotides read TGTGCCAGCAGCCAACCAGGGAAGGACTATGGCTACACCTTC.

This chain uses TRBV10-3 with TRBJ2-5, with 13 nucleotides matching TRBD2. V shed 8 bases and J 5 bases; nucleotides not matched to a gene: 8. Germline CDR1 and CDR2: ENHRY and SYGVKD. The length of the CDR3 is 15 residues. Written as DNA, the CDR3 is TGTGCCATCTCGGGGACTAGCGGGATCGGGGAGACCCAGTACTTC. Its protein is CAISGTSGIGETQYF.